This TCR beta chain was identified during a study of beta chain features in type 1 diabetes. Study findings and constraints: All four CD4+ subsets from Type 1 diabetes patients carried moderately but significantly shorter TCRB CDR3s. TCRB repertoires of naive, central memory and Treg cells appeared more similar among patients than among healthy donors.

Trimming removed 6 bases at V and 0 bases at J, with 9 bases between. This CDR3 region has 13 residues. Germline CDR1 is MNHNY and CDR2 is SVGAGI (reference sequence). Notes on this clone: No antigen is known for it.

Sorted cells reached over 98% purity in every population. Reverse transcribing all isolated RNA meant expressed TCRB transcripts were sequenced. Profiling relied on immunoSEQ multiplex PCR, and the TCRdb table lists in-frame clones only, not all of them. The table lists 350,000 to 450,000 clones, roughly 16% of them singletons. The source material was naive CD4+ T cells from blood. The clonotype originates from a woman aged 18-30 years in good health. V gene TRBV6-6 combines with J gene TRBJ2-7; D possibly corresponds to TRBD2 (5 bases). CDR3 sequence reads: CASSRGPSYEQYF. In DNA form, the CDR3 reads TGTGCCAGCAGCAGAGGGCCCTCCTACGAGCAGTACTTC.